Below, 5 T cell receptor beta chains from the same sample are listed, as sequenced in a study of blood T cell repertoires in COVID-19. Profiled with immunoSEQ multiplex PCR; TCRdb holds only in-frame clones, not every one. The sample consists of over 30,000 clones, around 88% of them appearing once. Sequences were obtained from peripheral blood. The origin of the receptors is a human donor in a cohort sampled during active COVID-19.

The chain is built from TRBV4-1 and TRBJ2-7; D possibly corresponds to TRBD2 (7 bases). V was pared by 6 bases and J by 1 base, with 13 bases between. CDR3 size: 14 residues. Germline CDR1 is MGHRA and CDR2 is YSYEKL. This CDR3 is CASRPGGASYEQYF. The CDR3 DNA follows: TGCGCCAGCAGGCCGGGGGGCGCTTCCTACGAGCAGTACTTC.

This clone showed up just once. The rearrangement uses TRBV6-2 or TRBV6-3 and TRBJ1-5, with unresolved D. V was cut by 6 bases and J by 2 bases, with 11 bases left in between. CDR3 length equals 14 residues. Germline loops: CDR1 MNHEY, CDR2 SVGEGT. In nucleotides, the CDR3 is TGTGCCAGCAGCTCTGACTGGGGCAATCAGCCCCAGCATTTT. Translating gives CASSSDWGNQPQHF.

The chain recombines TRBV2 with TRBJ2-3; D is uncertain. CDR1 and CDR2 (germline): SNHLY, FYNNEI. This CDR3 is built from 14 residues. Trimming removed 8 bases from V and 0 bases from J, with 12 bases in between. Written as DNA, the CDR3 is TGTGCCAGCCGCTTCCAACTTAGCACAGATACGCAGTATTTT. Translated: CASRFQLSTDTQYF.

This chain links TRBV7-6 with TRBJ1-4; the D is unclear. CDR3 length: 15 amino acids. Looked up from germline, CDR1 is SGHVS and CDR2 is FNYEAQ. The ends were cut back, 8 bases at V and 5 bases at J, with 18 bases in the middle. The CDR3: CASGYGGQLNEKLFF. CDR3 coding DNA: TGTGCCAGCGGCTACGGCGGGCAACTGAATGAAAAACTGTTTTTT.

The rearrangement uses TRBV9 and TRBJ2-1; D is undetermined. The V end was cut by 0 bases, the J end by 4 bases, with 8 bases between. CDR3 length: 14 amino acids. Germline V gene lookup returns CDR1 SGDLS and CDR2 YYNGEE. This CDR3 is CASSVELLYNEQFF. CDR3 sequence (DNA): TGTGCCAGCAGCGTAGAGCTATTGTACAATGAGCAGTTCTTC.